This paragraph reports one T cell receptor (beta chain). What this receptor recognizes is not known. Qualities for individual bases were not recorded, and no much larger clone is one base off. The time point label of this sample denotes: blood from clinic visit 5 months post-surgery; TSC patient then seizure free. The surgery cases showing the highest brain T cell transcript signatures were chosen for TCR beta chain sequencing of brain tissue and, when available, of blood. Patients had been treated with at least one anti-epileptic drug before surgery. TCR-sequenced patients were children with drug-resistant epilepsy due to tuberous sclerosis complex, focal cortical dysplasia, Rasmussen encephalitis or hemimegalencephaly. Bulk genomic DNA was extracted from unsorted brain tissue and whole blood with the Monarch genomic DNA purification kit. The data belong to a study of brain T cells in children with intractable seizures (dated by TCRdb to about 2021). In the study overall: Resected brain tissue from 53 pediatric epilepsy surgery cases was first screened for immune gene transcripts using a NanoString immunology panel. Among the roughly twelve selected surgery cases, eight also had pre-surgery blood sequenced, leaving four with brain tissue only. On the study overall, not on this receptor specifically: Because sequencing depth differed between pre- and post-surgery blood, the absence of clones from the pre-surgery sample may reflect undersampling. The patients' HCMV serostatus was not known, and viral specificity was inferred solely from CDR3 sequence similarity.

Relative to germline, V is 4 bases shorter and J is 2 bases shorter, with 11 bases between their ends. The germline V gene specifies LGHNA as CDR1 and YNFKEQ as CDR2. The CDR3, from cysteine to phenylalanine, totals 14 residues. Only the CDR3 portion is preserved as DNA: 42 bases, with reading frame beginning at the first base. TCR beta chain sequences were generated from genomic DNA using the immunoSEQ assay. On the authors' methods: CDR3 sequences that did not begin with the conserved framework cysteine at position 104 were removed by hand. Clonality was calculated as one minus the normalized Shannon's Diversity Index, with values ranging from 0 (maximal diversity) to 1 (oligoclonal). To check whether a given CDR3 had different frequencies in two samples, for example brain versus blood, chi-squared comparison-of-proportions tests were used. Public clonotypes were identified through searches of immuneACCESS, and similarity to known antiviral clonotypes was evaluated with the VDJdb browser. As stored in TCRdb, this immuneACCESS dataset retains in-frame rearrangements with V and J assigned. A fraction of the clones does not appear; measured against another copy, unresolved V genes explain less than half of the discrepancy, and the remainder lacks a known reason. For V, J and clone size, that table is used; D and trimming come from the DNA. Here the sample has hundreds of thousands of clones; roughly 93% occur a single time. The top ten clones comprise about 6% of the sample.

The chain employs TRBV4-2 and TRBJ1-2, with the D gene too uncertain to name. Here the sequenced sample was peripheral blood, taken around 5 months after surgery. This receptor was obtained from a boy under three years old with tuberous sclerosis and intractable seizures. DNA sequence: TGTGCCAGCAGCCTTTTCGGCAGCAACTATGGCTACACCTTC. Its translation reads: CASSLFGSNYGYTF.